A selection of T cell receptor beta chains follows, all from one sample in a study of blood T cells in healthy people across ages. TCRdb processed the 5' RACE reads anew with MiXCR; each CDR3 protein has one entry. The sample holds 920,000 or so distinct CDR3 sequences, 45% seen once. The material sequenced was blood. The receptors shown here come from a woman aged 55-70 years in good health. The CDR3 runs from the conserved cysteine through the conserved F or W. Each record gives: J gene, V gene, CDR3 protein.

J: TRBJ2-3; V: TRBV20-1; CDR3: CSALRGGTDTQYF
J: TRBJ1-5; V: TRBV7-9; CDR3: CASSNAGVGQPQHF
J: TRBJ2-7; V: TRBV30; CDR3: CAWSVYRVGEQYF
J: TRBJ1-2; V: TRBV5-5; CDR3: CASSPDRPYGYTF
J: TRBJ2-5; V: TRBV28; CDR3: CASRKAGGVRETQYF
J: TRBJ2-7; V: TRBV29-1; CDR3: CSASRDGTSYEQYF
J: NA; V: TRBV7-9; CDR3: CASSLASDAEQYF
J: NA; V: TRBV4-1; CDR3: CASSQDLAQETQYF
J: TRBJ2-7; V: TRBV6-2/TRBV6-3; CDR3: CASTRLGMIGYEQYF
J: TRBJ2-1; V: TRBV5-1; CDR3: CASSFRPDGVNEQFF
J: TRBJ2-7; V: TRBV27; CDR3: CASSTVGLAVSYEQYF
J: TRBJ2-1; V: TRBV13; CDR3: CASSSNSMNEQFF
J: TRBJ1-2; V: TRBV2; CDR3: CARGSANYGYTF
J: TRBJ2-7; V: TRBV18; CDR3: CASSPDSTYEQYF
J: TRBJ2-3; V: TRBV28; CDR3: CASSLFLGTDTQYF
J: TRBJ2-5; V: TRBV21-1; CDR3: CASSKGSMGLASTEQYF
J: TRBJ2-1; V: TRBV4-1; CDR3: CASSQPDRYYNEQFF
J: TRBJ2-1; V: TRBV6-1; CDR3: CARPGGIAGTYFYNEQFF
J: TRBJ2-1; V: TRBV4-1; CDR3: CASSQAGQGTYNEQFF
J: NA; V: TRBV6-2/TRBV6-3; CDR3: CASRRIFGEDEQYF
J: TRBJ2-7; V: TRBV10-3; CDR3: CAISESAGGAYEQYF
J: TRBJ2-4; V: TRBV20-1; CDR3: CSAREGRVLAKNIQYF
J: TRBJ1-6; V: TRBV20-1; CDR3: CSATPGTANSPLHF
J: NA; V: TRBV11-2; CDR3: CASSYPGQGSYNEQYF
J: TRBJ2-2; V: TRBV11-2; CDR3: CATEPGTKNTGELFF
J: TRBJ2-4; V: TRBV10-1; CDR3: CAHPAKNIQYF
J: TRBJ2-7; V: TRBV5-6; CDR3: CASSPRRLAGLAYEQYF
J: TRBJ2-2; V: TRBV5-1; CDR3: CASSTGQGYAGELFF
J: TRBJ2-7; V: TRBV24-1; CDR3: CATSREGEQYF
J: TRBJ1-2; V: TRBV3-1; CDR3: CASSPVSGPGIYGYTF
J: TRBJ2-1; V: TRBV28; CDR3: CASTERAGGFYNEQFF
J: TRBJ2-1; V: TRBV27; CDR3: CASSLLPGIVSYNEQFF
J: TRBJ2-1; V: TRBV6-4; CDR3: CASRADSYNEQFF
J: TRBJ2-5; V: TRBV27; CDR3: CASIGTVGETQYF
J: TRBJ2-1; V: TRBV24-1; CDR3: CATSDSVAGEQFF
J: TRBJ1-5; V: TRBV29-1; CDR3: CSVSQGQSNQPQHF
J: TRBJ1-2; V: TRBV29-1; CDR3: CSIKNDSSRGGYTF
J: TRBJ1-1; V: TRBV6-1; CDR3: CASSPVGTDTEAFF
J: TRBJ2-1; V: TRBV30; CDR3: CAWSVRYNEQFF
J: TRBJ2-3; V: TRBV20-1; CDR3: CSAPTGTSGEWGPDTQYF
J: TRBJ2-7; V: TRBV20-1; CDR3: CSARGQVSYEQYF
J: TRBJ2-1; V: TRBV24-1; CDR3: CATSPWGGEQFF
J: NA; V: TRBV28; CDR3: CATHRQETQYF
J: TRBJ2-2; V: TRBV9; CDR3: CASSARAGELFF
J: TRBJ2-7; V: TRBV7-2; CDR3: CASSLDRDRGDYEQYF
J: TRBJ2-5; V: TRBV11-2; CDR3: CASSQIGTIQETQYF
J: TRBJ2-7; V: TRBV5-1; CDR3: CASSSGLAPNSYEQYF
J: TRBJ2-3; V: TRBV18; CDR3: CASSPLPLIQGLYTDTQYF
J: TRBJ2-3; V: TRBV11-2; CDR3: CASSSQGVQTQYF
J: TRBJ1-5; V: TRBV27; CDR3: CARTLGQTLYSNQPQHF
J: TRBJ2-1; V: TRBV27; CDR3: CASRPSGVYNEQFF
J: TRBJ2-6; V: TRBV3-1; CDR3: CASSQDKRVSGANVLTF
J: TRBJ1-5; V: TRBV4-1; CDR3: CASSQALHQPQHF
J: TRBJ1-5; V: TRBV15; CDR3: CATSRRGGKQPQHF
J: NA; V: TRBV6-5; CDR3: CASSNQGKFPYEQYF